The clone carrying this T cell receptor beta chain was seen many times. The observed sequence ends 3 residues before the CDR3 terminus, with the missing tail filled in from the germline J gene. The record originates from a study of T cell clonality in common variable immunodeficiency. The CDR3 runs 14 residues. Trimming took 2 bases from V and 5 from J, leaving 12 bases between them. CDR1 is ENHRY and CDR2 is SYGVKD in the germline V gene. The data were produced by immunoSEQ multiplex PCR, yet TCRdb's version contains in-frame clones alone and is incomplete. Recorded here are fewer than 75,000 clones, none singletons.

The rearrangement joins TRBV10-3 to TRBJ1-2; D is possibly TRBD1 (6 bases). The sequenced sample consisted of peripheral blood mononuclear cells. This TCR was sampled from a person aged 18 to 70 in good health. CDR3 loop: CAISEPRTDYGYTF. CDR3 DNA (partial): TGTGCCATCAGTGAGCCCCGGACAGATTATGGC.